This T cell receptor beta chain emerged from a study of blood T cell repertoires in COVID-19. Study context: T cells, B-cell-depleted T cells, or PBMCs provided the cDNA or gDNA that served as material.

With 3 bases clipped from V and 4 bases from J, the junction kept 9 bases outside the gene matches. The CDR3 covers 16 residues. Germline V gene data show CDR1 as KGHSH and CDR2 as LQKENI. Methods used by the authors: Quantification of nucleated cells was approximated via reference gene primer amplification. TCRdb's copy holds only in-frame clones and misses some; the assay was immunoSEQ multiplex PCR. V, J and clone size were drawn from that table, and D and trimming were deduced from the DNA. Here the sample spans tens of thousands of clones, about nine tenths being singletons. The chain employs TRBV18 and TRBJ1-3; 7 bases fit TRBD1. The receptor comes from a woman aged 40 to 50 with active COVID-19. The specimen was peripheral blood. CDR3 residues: CASSPGQKMTGNTIYF. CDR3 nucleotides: TGTGCCAGCTCACCGGGACAGAAAATGACCGGAAACACCATATATTTT.